This T cell receptor beta chain was captured by sequencing in a study of cytotoxic CD8 clonotypes in ibrutinib-treated CLL. Findings of the study overall: While tracking circulating CD8+ T-cell counts, baseline clonality exceeded that of age-matched healthy donors. Clonality climbed at ibrutinib response, then dropped toward baseline at progression.

Target depth was 1 in 200,000 to 1 in 1 million T cells, about 10x per clonotype. Measured with immunoSEQ multiplex PCR; TCRdb has only the in-frame clones, and not every one. The profile shows approximately 97,000 clones, approximately 71% of them singletons. Trimming took off 0 bases at V and 2 bases at J, with 12 bases between the two ends. From germline, CDR1 is SGHRS and CDR2 YFSETQ. The CDR3 extends over 17 amino acids. Points on this clone: The antigen is undetermined.

The material was PBMCs, obtained after 24 months of ibrutinib treatment. The clonotype was recovered from a human donor with chronic lymphocytic leukemia. The chain combines TRBV5-1 with TRBJ2-6; the D gene is possibly TRBD2 (6 bases). CDR3 nucleotides: TGCGCCAGCAGCTTGGCCGGGAGTGGGGCTGGGGCCAACGTCCTGACTTTC. It specifies CASSLAGSGAGANVLTF.